These 8 T cell receptor beta chains originate from one sample sequenced in a study of shared clonotypes between healthy human individuals. Positively selected for CCR7, the CD45RO-negative cells used as naive CD8 cells excluded terminally differentiated effector memory CD45RA+ cells. This table comes from immunoSEQ multiplex PCR, and its TCRdb copy is limited to in-frame clones, with some not included. The sample includes about 2,100,000 clones, more than 85% of them seen just once. The specimen was naive CD8+ T cells from PBMCs. Every receptor here comes from a man aged 18 to 29 in good health. Some clones in this sample may be carry-over from other donors' samples.

This clone was observed a few times. The V call is TRBV5-1, the J call TRBJ1-2; D may be TRBD1 (6 bases). Germline V CDR1 and CDR2: SGHRS, YFSETQ. Between the trimmed V and J ends, which lost 3 bases and 6 bases, there was a span of 12 bases. The CDR3 consists of 13 residues. Here the CDR3 DNA reads TGCGCCAGCAGCTCAAACAGGGCCCATGGCTACACCTTC. As protein: CASSSNRAHGYTF.

The CDR3 sequence is CASSWDRGSDTIYF. The CDR3 DNA reads TGTGCCAGCAGCTGGGACAGGGGGTCGGACACCATATATTTT. This chain joins TRBV7-9 and TRBJ1-3; TRBD1 aligns across 11 bases. This CDR3 has 14 amino acids. The germline gives CDR1 SEHNR, CDR2 FQNEAQ (reference sequence). V was clipped by 4 bases and J by 8 bases; unmatched bases: 4.

CDR3 sequence: CASSPPAKAEDTQYF. The CDR3 DNA reads TGCGCCAGCAGCCCCCCAGCGAAGGCGGAAGATACGCAGTATTTT. The chain is built from TRBV5-1 and TRBJ2-3; no clear D gene. The CDR3 has 15 residues. The germline V gene has CDR1 SGHRS and CDR2 YFSETQ. V dropped 4 bases and J dropped 5 bases, with 17 bases sitting between them.

A few counts support this clone. This sample includes further DNA sequences coding for the same CDR3. This rearrangement joins TRBV29-1 to TRBJ1-3; D remains unclear. Trimming took off 4 bases at V and 4 bases at J, with 8 bases between the two ends. The CDR3 is made up of 12 amino acids. Germline loops: CDR1 SQVTM, CDR2 ANQGSEA. For the CDR3, the DNA is TGCAGCGTTGTCCTTCCCGGAAACACCATATATTTT. Translation gives CSVVLPGNTIYF.

This CDR3 is CSVIGGEVGNEQFF. The CDR3 bases are TGCAGCGTTATAGGGGGGGAGGTTGGCAATGAGCAGTTCTTC. The genes are TRBV29-1 and TRBJ2-1, with a weak D call TRBD2 (7 bases). Trimming pared 5 bases from V and 6 bases from J, leaving 17 bases between. CDR3 length: 14 residues. Germline V CDR1 and CDR2: SQVTM, ANQGSEA.

This rearrangement joins TRBV2 to TRBJ2-3; 15 nucleotides agree with TRBD2. Unmatched junction bases numbered 4, after V lost 8 bases and J lost 4 bases. CDR3 size: 15 residues. CDR1 SNHLY and CDR2 FYNNEI come from the germline V gene. CDR3: CASRWTSGRADTQYF. CDR3 DNA: TGTGCCAGCCGATGGACTAGCGGGAGGGCAGATACGCAGTATTTT.

This sequence joins TRBV7-8 and TRBJ1-5; 8 bases are shared with TRBD1. Germline CDR1 and CDR2: SGHVS and FQNEAQ. The CDR3 sequence is 14 residues long. Trimming at V came to 5 bases and at J to 6 bases, leaving 6 bases not matched to a gene. DNA of the CDR3: TGTGCCAGCAGCGTTGGACAGGGCGGTCAGCCCCAGCATTTT. Protein sequence: CASSVGQGGQPQHF.

The chain recombines TRBV5-1 with TRBJ1-1; 7 bases line up with TRBD1. Germline V lookup: CDR1 SGHRS, CDR2 YFSETQ. V gave up 3 bases and J gave up 1 base; unmatched junction bases: 6. There are 15 residues in the CDR3. The CDR3 loop reads CASSWAGTANTEAFF. DNA for the CDR3: TGCGCCAGCAGCTGGGCCGGGACAGCGAACACTGAAGCTTTCTTT.